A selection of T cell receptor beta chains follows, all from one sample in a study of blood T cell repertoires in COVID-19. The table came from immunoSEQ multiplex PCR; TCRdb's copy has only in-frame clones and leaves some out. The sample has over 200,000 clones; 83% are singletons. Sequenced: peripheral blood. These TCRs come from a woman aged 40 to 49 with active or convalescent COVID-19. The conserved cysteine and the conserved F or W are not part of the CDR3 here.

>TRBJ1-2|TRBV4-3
ASSIAGTGDAYGYT
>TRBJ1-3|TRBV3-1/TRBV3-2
ASSQGGGVSGNTIY
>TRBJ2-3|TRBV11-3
ASSSYLAGGQDTQY
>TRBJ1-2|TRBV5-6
ASSRNGGGYT
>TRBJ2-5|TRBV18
ASSPPEDRETQY
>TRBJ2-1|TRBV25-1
ASSKRQGEAEQF
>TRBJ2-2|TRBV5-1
ASSGNPGGPNTGELF
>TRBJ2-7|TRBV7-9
ASSPFAGVGYEQY
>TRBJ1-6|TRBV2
ASSNLGQGGSPLH
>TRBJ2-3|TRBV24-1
ATSAVTRVAGLDTQY
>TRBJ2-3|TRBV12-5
ASGPTGVSTDTQY
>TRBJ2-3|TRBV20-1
SASPRGADTQY
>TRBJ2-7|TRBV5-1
ASSWGLAGEEQY
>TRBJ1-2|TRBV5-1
ASSPGQGKGYGYT
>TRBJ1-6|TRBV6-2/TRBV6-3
ASSYSPARAVSPLH
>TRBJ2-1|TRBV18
ASSPLLAGGLNEQF
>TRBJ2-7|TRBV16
ASSQAPQGYEQY
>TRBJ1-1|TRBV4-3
ASSQVLRAEAF